Below, one T cell receptor (beta chain) is given with its context. What it binds is unknown. These data are taken from a study of Ad26.COV2.S vaccination and SARS-CoV-2 variants. Study-wide results and limits: Greater spike-specific TCR breadth was seen in vaccine recipients than in placebo recipients.

The sample's treatment: about 20 received Ad26.COV2.S at low or high dose, single or two shots; 5 received placebo; per-sample allocation not given. At day 63 after the first vaccine or placebo injection, samples were drawn. Germline assignment: CDR1 LNHDA and CDR2 SQIVND (reference sequence). V lost 3 bases and J lost 0, with 9 bases in between. The CDR3 consists of 15 residues. Data came from immunoSEQ multiplex PCR; TCRdb stores just in-frame clones and leaves some out. The table lists 380,000 or so clones, around 82% of them singletons. The sequence derives from a person aged 18-65 years who received the Ad26.COV2.S COVID-19 vaccine or a placebo. Material: peripheral blood, obtained in a trial of Ad26.COV2.S vaccine versus placebo. The chain carries TRBV19 and TRBJ1-3; possibly TRBD1 for D (5 bases). CDR3 region: CASSMGTASGNTIYF. CDR3 in DNA: TGTGCCAGTAGTATGGGGACGGCCTCTGGAAACACCATATATTTT. Drawing the rest from reference TRBV19 and TRBJ1-3, the complete variable domain is DGGITQSPKYLFRKEGQNVTLSCEQNLNHDAMYWYRQDPGQGLRLIYYSQIVNDFQKGDIAEGYSVSREKKESFPLTVTSAQKNPTAFYLCASSMGTASGNTIYFGEGSWLTVV.